This T cell receptor beta chain derives from a study of T cells after yellow fever vaccination. Study information: For low cell numbers, libraries were made with SMART-Seq v4 Ultra Low Input.

In regard to this clonotype: The target antigen is unknown.

The 5'RACE template-switching step produced TCR cDNA and added a universal primer site and UMIs. TCRdb itself ran the 5' RACE reads through MiXCR, one entry per CDR3 protein. The sample lists around 310,000 distinct CDR3 sequences; around 3.9% were seen once. The CDR3 is 17 amino acids. The V and J ends lost 7 bases and 6 bases respectively, with 27 bases between them. Findings and caveats of the study: Abundant clonotypes from the bulk population could get into FACS-sorted repertoires as contaminants. The study re-detected most primary-vaccination clones after the booster (about 96% CD4, 85% to 90% CD8).

The sequence derives from a man aged 18 to 30 who received the YFV17D yellow fever vaccine. Sequencing used PBMCs, obtained on the day of the yellow fever booster vaccination. The chain combines TRBV12-3 or TRBV12-4 with TRBJ1-1; TRBD1 might be the D (6 bases). CDR3 DNA: TGTGCCAGCACCGATCCGGTGGGGGGCCCCTGGGGCCCTGAAGCTTTCTTT. Its protein product is CASTDPVGGPWGPEAFF.